Below, one T cell receptor beta chain is given with its context. Its antigen is unknown. The data belong to a study of cytomegalovirus exposure and HLA in healthy donors. CDR3 length: 14 amino acids. Looked up from germline, CDR1 is GTSNPN and CDR2 is SVGIG (reference sequence). Trimming removed 0 bases from V and 3 bases from J, with 10 bases in between. PCR used 60 Vbeta primers and 13 Jbeta primers. Assay used: immunoSEQ multiplex PCR; TCRdb lists only in-frame clones, some missing. This sample has 120,000 or so clones, with approximately 75% found just once. Study-wide points: Donor immune exposure was known only as CMV serostatus. Presence/absence analyses rested on an assumption that sequencing depth was roughly uniform across donors. It was reportedly the case that the classifier diagnosed cytomegalovirus status with high specificity and sensitivity. Common viral pathogens were later found to be apparently linked to several of the most significant clusters.

The receptor was isolated from a man between 45 and 60 years old in good health and CMV-seropositive. Source material: PBMCs. The rearrangement joins TRBV30 to TRBJ2-3; possibly TRBD1 for D (5 bases). DNA of the CDR3: TGTGCCTGGAGTGTGCACAGGTCTACAGATACGCAGTATTTT. The encoded protein is CAWSVHRSTDTQYF.